The entry that follows covers one TCR beta chain sequence. The entry originates in a study of T cell changes during pregnancy in multiple sclerosis. V dropped 7 bases and J dropped 2; count of bases not matched to a gene: 7. Looked up from germline, CDR1 is PRHDT and CDR2 is FYEKMQ (reference sequence). The CDR3 is 14 amino acids. The assay was immunoSEQ multiplex PCR, and TCRdb's table has in-frame clones only and misses some. The sample includes 80,000 to 95,000 clones, roughly 96% of them seen just once. The chain is built from TRBV13 and TRBJ2-5, with 7 bases that match TRBD2. This sample comprised peripheral blood, obtained in the second trimester of pregnancy. The clonotype was recovered from a female donor with multiple sclerosis, enrolled in a pregnancy study. CDR3 region: CASTSGRPQETQYF. The CDR3 DNA is TGTGCCAGCACTAGCGGAAGGCCTCAAGAGACCCAGTACTTC.